The present T cell receptor beta chain was sequenced within a study of control samples from healthy donors and cancer patients. Sequencing used immunoSEQ multiplex PCR; TCRdb keeps in-frame clones, though not all of them. The top ten hold roughly 6.7% of the sample, which has tens of thousands of clones, roughly 90% seen once. Sequenced material: blood. This receptor was identified in a man in his forties or fifties in good health.

CDR3 sequence: CASSIQGGSYNEQFF. The DNA for the CDR3 is TGTGCCAGTAGTATCCAGGGGGGCTCCTACAATGAGCAGTTCTTC. This chain joins TRBV19 and TRBJ2-1, with a possible D match to TRBD1 (7 bases). The CDR3 is 15 amino acids. The germline V and J ends were trimmed by 3 bases and 0 bases, with 9 bases remaining between them. Germline V lookup: CDR1 LNHDA, CDR2 SQIVND (reference sequence).